The 25 T cell receptor beta chains below all came from one sample that was sequenced in a study of shared clonotypes between healthy human individuals. Generated by immunoSEQ multiplex PCR, the TCRdb table keeps only in-frame clones and is missing some. Of 1,100,000 or so clones listed, around 78% are singletons. The sequenced sample was memory CD4+ T cells from PBMCs. This sample's subset: CD45RA-negative fraction. The receptor set was obtained from a man aged 18-30 years in good health. Some clones in this sample may be carry-over from other donors' samples.

This clone came up a few times. The chain recombines TRBV28 with TRBJ1-5; D remains ambiguous. CDR3 length: 14 residues. Between the trimmed V and J ends, which lost 7 bases and 6 bases, there was a span of 16 bases. Germline V gene data show CDR1 as MDHEN and CDR2 as SYDVKM. CDR3 nucleotides: TGTGCCAGCACCCCCCTCGGGAGAATTCAGCCCCAGCATTTT. It yields the protein CASTPLGRIQPQHF.

On this clone: Additional DNA sequences in this sample encode the identical CDR3. This chain links TRBV19 with TRBJ1-4, with D uncertain. Trimming removed 2 bases from V and 0 bases from J, with 4 bases in between. In germline, CDR1 is LNHDA, CDR2 SQIVND (reference sequence). CDR3 length: 14 residues. The CDR3: CASSIRATNEKLFF. The CDR3 region has the DNA TGTGCCAGTAGTATAAGAGCAACTAATGAAAAACTGTTTTTT.

This chain joins TRBV28 and TRBJ2-1; D is ambiguous. The CDR3 covers 15 residues. CDR1 and CDR2 from the germline V gene are MDHEN and SYDVKM. The V and J ends lost 2 bases and 6 bases respectively, with 14 bases between them. The CDR3 loop reads CASSLLGKGSNEQFF. The CDR3 DNA is TGTGCCAGCAGTTTACTAGGCAAGGGTTCCAATGAGCAGTTCTTC.

A note on this clone: The sample contains more than one DNA sequence encoding this CDR3. The gene calls are TRBV18 and TRBJ2-2; D not certain. CDR3 size: 12 residues. V gave up 6 bases and J gave up 5 bases, with 7 bases separating them. CDR1 KGHSH and CDR2 LQKENI come from the germline V gene. The CDR3 protein is CASSLDTGELFF. DNA for the CDR3: TGTGCCAGCTCGCTCGATACCGGGGAGCTGTTTTTT.

This chain links TRBV5-4 with TRBJ2-2; a possible D gene is TRBD2 (6 bases). Germline-derived CDR1 and CDR2 are SGHNT and YYREEE (reference sequence). The germline V and J ends were trimmed by 5 bases and 1 base, with 9 bases remaining between them. The CDR3 consists of 14 residues. In DNA form, the CDR3 reads TGTGCCAGCAGTCCCGGGGGGAACACCGGGGAGCTGTTTTTT. Translated: CASSPGGNTGELFF.

With respect to this clone: This sample also contains other DNA sequences that code for the same CDR3. The rearrangement uses TRBV20-1 and TRBJ2-5; TRBD2 might be the D (6 bases). Deletions cut 5 bases from V and 5 bases from J, with 9 bases between. CDR3 size: 11 residues. Germline CDR1 and CDR2: DFQATT and SNEGSKA (reference sequence). CDR3 region: CSASGEETQYF. CDR3 in DNA: TGCAGTGCTTCGGGGGAGGAGACCCAGTACTTC.

The sample holds one count of this clone. This rearrangement joins TRBV10-2 to TRBJ1-5, with D perhaps matching TRBD1 (6 bases). V was cut by 2 bases and J by 5 bases, with 16 bases left in between. Germline-derived CDR1 and CDR2 are WSHSY and SAAADI. The CDR3 covers 16 residues. CDR3 sequence: CASSEGPGVRDQPQHF. The CDR3 DNA reads as TGCGCCAGCAGTGAGGGGCCAGGGGTACGGGATCAGCCCCAGCATTTT.

This clone has more than one count but fewer than ten. V and J are TRBV7-9 and TRBJ1-5; D call uncertain. The ends were cut back, 0 bases at V and 5 bases at J, with 5 bases in the middle. CDR1 SEHNR and CDR2 FQNEAQ come from the germline V gene (reference sequence). The length of the CDR3 is 13 residues. The CDR3 nucleotides are TGTGCCAGCAGCTTAGCCCCCTATCAGCCCCAGCATTTT. Protein product: CASSLAPYQPQHF.

This chain connects TRBV27 to TRBJ2-1, with 11 positions matching TRBD2. In germline, CDR1 is MNHEY, CDR2 SMNVEV (reference sequence). The CDR3 is 15 amino acids. V shed 5 bases, J shed 0 bases, and the junction held 0 bases outside the gene matches. The CDR3 DNA is TGTGCCAGCAGTGGGACTAGCGGCTCCTACAATGAGCAGTTCTTC. It encodes CASSGTSGSYNEQFF.

V and J are TRBV4-1 and TRBJ2-1, with TRBD2 identical over 9 bases. V gave up 4 bases and J gave up 0 bases; unmatched junction bases: 1. The length of the CDR3 is 15 residues. Germline V gene sequence: CDR1 MGHRA, CDR2 YSYEKL. The CDR3: CASSPTSGSYNEQFF. CDR3 DNA: TGCGCCAGCAGCCCGACTAGCGGCTCCTACAATGAGCAGTTCTTC.

This chain joins TRBV16 and TRBJ2-2; D is perhaps TRBD2 (5 bases). The germline gives CDR1 KGHSY, CDR2 FQNENV. CDR3 length: 15 residues. V lost 4 bases, J lost 3 bases, and 12 bases lay in between. CDR3 sequence reads: CASSPTGSYTGELFF. The CDR3 nucleotides read TGTGCCAGCAGCCCGACTGGGAGTTACACCGGGGAGCTGTTTTTT.

V is TRBV29-1 and J is TRBJ2-1, with TRBD1 matching 8 bases. Germline CDR1 and CDR2: SQVTM and ANQGSEA. J lost 2 bases, V lost 6 bases, and 6 bases had no gene match. CDR3 length: 14 residues. The CDR3 region has the DNA TGCAGCGTCAAAGACAGGGGAACCTACAATGAGCAGTTCTTC. This translates into CSVKDRGTYNEQFF.

The chain is built from TRBV28 and TRBJ2-6; TRBD1 might be the D (6 bases). V was pared by 10 bases and J by 4 bases, with 17 bases between. CDR3 length equals 15 residues. Germline lookup yields CDR1 MDHEN and CDR2 SYDVKM. CDR3 coding DNA: TGTGCCACCCTTGGGGGCGCGTGGGGGGCCAACGTCCTGACTTTC. Protein: CATLGGAWGANVLTF.

DNA of the CDR3: TGCGCCAGCAGCTCAACCGGGACAGGGGTGGACCATGAGCAGTTCTTC. Its protein product is CASSSTGTGVDHEQFF. J is TRBJ2-1 and V is TRBV5-1, with 10 bases lining up with TRBD1. CDR3 length: 16 amino acids. V shed 3 bases and J 8 bases; nucleotides not matched to a gene: 11. The germline CDR1 and CDR2 sequences are SGHRS and YFSETQ.

The chain links TRBV11-3 to TRBJ1-4, with D possibly matching TRBD1 (5 bases). This CDR3 is 16 amino acids long. V shed 1 base and J shed 2 bases, with 11 bases lying between them. Germline-derived CDR1 and CDR2 are SGHNT and YENEEA. Here the CDR3 reads CASSLGRASTNEKLFF. CDR3 in DNA: TGTGCCAGCAGCTTAGGCAGGGCCAGTACTAATGAAAAACTGTTTTTT.

The chain couples TRBV7-9 to TRBJ2-5; D unclear. The V gene lost 4 bases and the J gene lost 1 base, with 10 bases spanning the gap. Germline loops: CDR1 SEHNR, CDR2 FQNEAQ (reference sequence). The CDR3 is 14 amino acids. The CDR3 spells CASSSSYLQETQYF. CDR3 coding DNA: TGTGCCAGCAGCTCCTCATACCTCCAAGAGACCCAGTACTTC.

The gene calls are TRBV6-5 and TRBJ2-7; D uncertain. The V gene lost 5 bases and the J gene lost 3 bases, with 17 bases spanning the gap. CDR3 length: 15 residues. Looked up from germline, CDR1 is MNHEY and CDR2 is SVGAGI. The CDR3 sequence is CASSPRDGAYYEQYF. Here the CDR3 DNA reads TGTGCCAGCAGTCCCCGAGACGGCGCCTACTACGAGCAGTACTTC.

The chain is built from TRBV5-1 and TRBJ1-1; no firm D call. The V gene's germline CDR1 is SGHRS and CDR2 YFSETQ. Between the trimmed V and J ends, which lost 6 bases and 3 bases, there was a span of 18 bases. The CDR3 has 15 amino acids. The CDR3: CASNRAGPADTEAFF. CDR3 coding DNA: TGCGCCAGCAATAGAGCGGGCCCGGCTGACACTGAAGCTTTCTTT.

The chain is built from TRBV19 and TRBJ2-2; D unresolved. Per germline, CDR1 LNHDA and CDR2 SQIVND (reference sequence). V shed 1 base and J shed 6 bases, with 9 bases lying between them. This CDR3 has 14 amino acids. CDR3 DNA: TGTGCCAGTAGTATAGGGCAGGCCTCCGGGGAGCTGTTTTTT. Its translation is CASSIGQASGELFF.

The CDR3 reads CASSRLAGGRGETQYF. CDR3 sequence (DNA): TGTGCCAGCAGCCGACTAGCGGGAGGGCGGGGGGAGACCCAGTACTTC. V is TRBV7-8 and J is TRBJ2-5, with 14 bases aligning to TRBD2. The V gene end was trimmed by 5 bases and the J gene end by 5 bases; junction bases not matched to a gene: 7. The CDR3 spans 16 residues. CDR1 and CDR2 from the germline V gene are SGHVS and FQNEAQ.

This sequence joins TRBV7-9 and TRBJ2-7, with D unclear. Trimming cost V 2 bases and J 4 bases, with 15 bases left between them. The CDR3 has 15 amino acids. Germline CDR1 and CDR2: SEHNR and FQNEAQ (reference sequence). CDR3 loop: CASSLFGLDGYEQYF. CDR3 in DNA: TGTGCCAGCAGCTTATTTGGGCTAGACGGTTACGAGCAGTACTTC. The full variable domain, with the rest looked up from reference TRBV7-9 and TRBJ2-7, is DTGVSQNPRHKITKRGQNVTFRCDPISEHNRLYWYRQTLGQGPEFLTYFQNEAQLEKSRLLSDRFSAERPKGSFSTLEIQRTEQGDSAMYLCASSLFGLDGYEQYFGPGTRLTVT.

The J gene is TRBJ2-3, the V gene TRBV6-5; D possibly corresponds to TRBD2 (5 bases). V was shortened by 4 bases and J by 4 bases, with 12 bases between the two germline ends. The CDR3 covers 14 residues. CDR1 MNHEY and CDR2 SVGAGI come from the germline V gene. The CDR3 bases are TGTGCCAGCAGTTCGAGCGGTTGGGCAGATACGCAGTATTTT. Its translation is CASSSSGWADTQYF.

V and J are TRBV5-1 and TRBJ2-3; 10 nucleotides match TRBD2. The CDR3 runs to 18 residues. The V gene's germline CDR1 is SGHRS and CDR2 YFSETQ. The trim removed 4 bases at V and 2 bases at J, leaving 13 bases unmatched. The CDR3 bases are TGCGCCAGCAGCCTGCCTCAGGATAGCGGGGGGACCACAGATACGCAGTATTTT. It is translated as CASSLPQDSGGTTDTQYF.

The chain links TRBV5-6 to TRBJ1-2; the match to TRBD1 covers 8 bases. After removal of 2 bases from V and 5 bases from J, the junction contained 8 bases not matched to a gene. Germline V lookup: CDR1 SGHDT, CDR2 YYEEEE. The CDR3 covers 15 residues. In nucleotides, the CDR3 is TGTGCCAGCAGCTTAGTACAGGGGGGAACGTATGGCTACACCTTC. Amino acids: CASSLVQGGTYGYTF.

The V gene is TRBV6-6, the J gene TRBJ2-3, with TRBD1 as a possible D gene (5 bases). Germline V lookup: CDR1 MNHNY, CDR2 SVGAGI (reference sequence). This CDR3 is built from 14 residues. V shed 5 bases and J shed 0 bases, with 9 bases lying between them. The CDR3 loop is CASSRTSSTDTQYF. The DNA of the CDR3 is TGTGCCAGCAGTCGGACATCTAGCACAGATACGCAGTATTTT.